This record looks at one TCR beta chain sequence and its context. The data derive from a study of molecular identifiers for immune sequencing clone quantification. CDR1 and CDR2 (germline): SGHAT, FQNNGV. Trimming shortened V by 5 bases and J by 7 bases, and 20 bases separated the two germline ends. The CDR3 loop spans 15 amino acids. TCRdb processed the PCR reads anew with MiXCR; each CDR3 protein has one entry. The sample holds approximately 500,000 distinct CDR3 sequences, about 25% seen once. Sequencing used naive CD8+ T cells from blood, with Jurkat cell RNA spiked in. Subset defined: FACS-sorted CD8+CD4-CCR7+CD45RA+ naive T cells. This sequence originates from a human donor in good health. Some libraries in this study had Jurkat cell RNA spiked in. This sequence joins TRBV11-2 and TRBJ1-1; D is perhaps TRBD1 (5 bases). CDR3 sequence (DNA): TGTGCCAGCAGCAGAGGGACCGGGGCTGAGGTTGAAGCTTTCTTT. Translation gives CASSRGTGAEVEAFF.